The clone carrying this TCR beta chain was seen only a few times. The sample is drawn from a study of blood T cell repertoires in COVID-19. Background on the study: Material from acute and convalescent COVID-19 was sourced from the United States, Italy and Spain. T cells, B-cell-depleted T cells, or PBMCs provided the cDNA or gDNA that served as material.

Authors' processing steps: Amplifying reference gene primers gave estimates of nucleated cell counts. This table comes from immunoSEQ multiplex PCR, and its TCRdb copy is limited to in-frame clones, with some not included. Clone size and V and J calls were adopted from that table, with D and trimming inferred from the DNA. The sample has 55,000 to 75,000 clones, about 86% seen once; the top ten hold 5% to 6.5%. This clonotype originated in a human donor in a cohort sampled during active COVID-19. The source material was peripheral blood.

CDR3 DNA sequence: TGTGCCAGCAGCGTTGGAAGGAGCGGGGGCGCCGGGGAGCTGTTTTTT. Protein product: CASSVGRSGGAGELFF. V and J are TRBV5-4 and TRBJ2-2, with 8 positions matching TRBD2. The CDR3 consists of 16 residues. Trimming at V came to 4 bases and at J to 6 bases, leaving 11 bases not matched to a gene. Germline CDR1 reads SGHNT; CDR2 reads YYREEE (reference sequence).